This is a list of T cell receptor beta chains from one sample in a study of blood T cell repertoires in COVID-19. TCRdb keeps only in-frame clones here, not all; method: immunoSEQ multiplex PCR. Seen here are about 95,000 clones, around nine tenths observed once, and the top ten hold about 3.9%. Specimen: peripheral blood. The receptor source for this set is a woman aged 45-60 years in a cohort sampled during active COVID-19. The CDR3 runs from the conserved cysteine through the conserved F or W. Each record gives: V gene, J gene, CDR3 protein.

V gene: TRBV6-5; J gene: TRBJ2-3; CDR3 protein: CASSSTSGRAPDTQYF
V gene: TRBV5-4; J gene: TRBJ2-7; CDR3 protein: CASSFWGLTYEQYF
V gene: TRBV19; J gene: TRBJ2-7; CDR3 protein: CASSIDYQRAYEQYF
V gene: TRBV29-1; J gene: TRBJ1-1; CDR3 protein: CSVDGIGDTEAFF
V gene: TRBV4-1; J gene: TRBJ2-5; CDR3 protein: CASSQEASQETQYF
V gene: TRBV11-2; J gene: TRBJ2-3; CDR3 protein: CASSLDLAGGLDTQYF
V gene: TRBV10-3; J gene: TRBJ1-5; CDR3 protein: CAIAADGTAYSNQPQHF
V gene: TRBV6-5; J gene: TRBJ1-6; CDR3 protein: CASSDPGLSTSPLHF
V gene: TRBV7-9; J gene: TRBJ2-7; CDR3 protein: CASSLLGSYEQYF
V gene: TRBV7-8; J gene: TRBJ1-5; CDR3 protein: CASTRRDRGSQPQHF
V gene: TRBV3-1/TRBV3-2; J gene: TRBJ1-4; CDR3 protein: CASSHRDRGPGNEKLFF
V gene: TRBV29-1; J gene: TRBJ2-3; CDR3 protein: CSVRDYRTDTQYF
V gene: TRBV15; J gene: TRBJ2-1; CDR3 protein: CATSRDSLAGTISYNEQFF
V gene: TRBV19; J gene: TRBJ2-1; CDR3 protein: CASSTDRANLQFF
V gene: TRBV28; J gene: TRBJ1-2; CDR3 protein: CASSNRGGGYTF
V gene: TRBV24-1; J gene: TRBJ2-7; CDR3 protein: CATSDPDGQGLDEQYF
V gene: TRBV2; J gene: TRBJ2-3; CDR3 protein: CASSAGSSTDTQYF
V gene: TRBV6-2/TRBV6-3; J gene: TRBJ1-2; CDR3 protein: CASSNGDRRIPNYGYTF
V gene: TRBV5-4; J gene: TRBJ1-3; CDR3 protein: CASSLQGQTINTIYF
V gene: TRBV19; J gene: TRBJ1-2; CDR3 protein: CASSQQGGTNYGYTF
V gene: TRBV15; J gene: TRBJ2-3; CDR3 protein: CATSRGGFTDTQYF
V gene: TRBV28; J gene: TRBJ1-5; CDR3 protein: CASSLPGYTNQPQHF
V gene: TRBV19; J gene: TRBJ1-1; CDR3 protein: CASSSLRQANTEAFF
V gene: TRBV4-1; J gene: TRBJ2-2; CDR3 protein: CASSPGEGYTGELFF
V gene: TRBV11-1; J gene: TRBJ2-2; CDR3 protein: CASSSRQRNTGELFF
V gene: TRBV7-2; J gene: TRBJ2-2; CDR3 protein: CASSFDRVPNTGELFF
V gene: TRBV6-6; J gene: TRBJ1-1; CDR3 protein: CASSYDRLQNTEAFF
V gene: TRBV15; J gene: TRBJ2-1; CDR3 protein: CATSRGGSSYNEQFF
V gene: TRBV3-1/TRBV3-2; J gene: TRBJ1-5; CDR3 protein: CASSQGGTGVNQPQHF
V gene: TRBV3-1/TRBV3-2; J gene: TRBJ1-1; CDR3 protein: CASSQMPGWNTEAFF
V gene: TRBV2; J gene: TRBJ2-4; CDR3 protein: CASSERGLSKNIQYF
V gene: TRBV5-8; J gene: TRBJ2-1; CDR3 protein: CASSLSWEQFF
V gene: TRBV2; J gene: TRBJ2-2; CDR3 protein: CASSTETPNTGELFF
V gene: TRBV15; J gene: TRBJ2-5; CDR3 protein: CATGGQGRQETQYF
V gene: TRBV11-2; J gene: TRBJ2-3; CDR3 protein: CASSLLRGGRGMADTQYF
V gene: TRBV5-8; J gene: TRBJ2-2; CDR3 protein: CASSSSGTSGTGELFF
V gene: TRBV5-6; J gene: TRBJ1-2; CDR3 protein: CASSLGTGGASNYGYTF
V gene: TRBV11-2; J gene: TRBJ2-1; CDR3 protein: CASSLEGRGQFF
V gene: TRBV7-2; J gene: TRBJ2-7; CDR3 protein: CASSFSGSYEQYF
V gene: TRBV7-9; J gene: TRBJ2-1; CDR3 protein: CASSLVETGYDEQFF
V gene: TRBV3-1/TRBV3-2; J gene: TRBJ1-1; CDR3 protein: CASSQLTSGTQVGAFF
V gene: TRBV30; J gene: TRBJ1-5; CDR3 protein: CAWSIFNQPQHF
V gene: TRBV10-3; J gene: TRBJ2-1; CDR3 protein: CAIRATSGRVYEQFF
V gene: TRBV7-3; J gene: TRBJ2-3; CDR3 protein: CASSLSGGATDTQYF
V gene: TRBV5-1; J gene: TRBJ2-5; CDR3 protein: CASSPSGRARETQYF